Below, one TCR beta chain is given with its context. The target antigen is unknown. 60 Vbeta and 13 Jbeta primers were used in PCR. Data came from immunoSEQ multiplex PCR; TCRdb stores just in-frame clones and leaves some out. The sample holds 150,000 to 200,000 clones, roughly 80% seen once. The sample belongs to a study of cytomegalovirus exposure and HLA in healthy donors. The overall study: From donors who were HLA-typed, an early data release held 81 million or so unique TCRs. Study-level points and caveats: Previous analysis showed most TCR beta V segments were productive about 87% or about 30% of the time. Specific recognition of CMV antigens was confirmed in vitro for a few chains (all CMV-associated). The study found most TCR sequences rare, yet found some public TCRs in many donors.

CDR1 and CDR2 from the germline V gene are ENHRY and SYGVKD. The V end was cut by 4 bases, the J end by 7 bases, with 11 bases between. The CDR3 has 13 amino acids. The chain links TRBV10-3 to TRBJ2-1; a possible D gene is TRBD2 (5 bases). The specimen was PBMCs. This TCR derives from a male donor in good health and CMV-seronegative. CDR3 in amino acids: CAISGVRGNEQFF. The CDR3 coding sequence is TGTGCCATCAGTGGAGTCAGAGGGAATGAGCAGTTCTTC.